This T cell receptor (beta chain) stems from a study of blood T cells in healthy people across ages. This clonotype was seen repeatedly, ten times or more. The antigen is not known. This may come from a read error, since a much larger clone is one base off. Study results and limitations: Long-lived and aged donors differed, with more naive CD4+ cells and higher diversity in the long-lived. Age showed a roughly linear inverse relationship with TCR beta diversity per million T cells. Estimates of total diversity, which came from one million sequenced T cells, were considered to be underestimates. Unsorted PBMC input precluded a conclusive naive versus antigen-experienced comparison.

The authors ran a second PCR of about 7 to 12 cycles using a sample-barcoded 5' primer and a J-beta primer mix. A single record per CDR3 protein comes from TCRdb applying MiXCR to the 5' RACE reads. The sample holds approximately 670,000 distinct CDR3 sequences, around two fifths seen once. Germline CDR1 and CDR2: SGHDN and FVKESK. CDR3 size: 14 residues. The V segment lost 4 bases and the J segment 11 bases; nucleotides outside the gene matches: 13. The sequencing input was blood. The TCR sequence derives from a man older than 75 in good health. The V and J genes are TRBV14 and TRBJ2-5, with 7 bases that match TRBD2. CDR3 protein: CASSPSGGVHEQYF. CDR3 in DNA: TGTGCCAGCAGCCCCTCGGGAGGAGTCCATGAGCAGTACTTC.